A single TCR beta chain is shown here with its context. The data originate from a study of blood T cell repertoires in COVID-19. Study background: Acute and convalescent COVID-19 specimens originated in the United States, Italy and Spain. T cells, B-cell-depleted T cells, or PBMCs supplied cDNA or gDNA.

The germline gives CDR1 KGHSH, CDR2 LQKENI. The CDR3 spans 17 residues. With V trimmed by 4 bases and J by 0 bases, 9 bases remained unmatched. In the original analysis: The authors estimated nucleated cell counts from reference gene primer amplification. The table came from immunoSEQ multiplex PCR; TCRdb's copy has only in-frame clones and leaves some out. The D gene and trimming were derived from the DNA, and the V and J assignments and clone size from that table. This table holds 650,000 to 800,000 clones, 90% found once. The sequencing sample was made of peripheral blood. This TCR was recovered from a woman under 30 with acute or convalescent COVID-19. J is TRBJ2-7 and V is TRBV18, with 10 nucleotides matching TRBD1. The CDR3 DNA reads TGTGCCAGCTCACTAGGTCTGGGACAGGGGAGCTCCTACGAGCAGTACTTC. This translates into CASSLGLGQGSSYEQYF.